This T cell receptor (beta chain) originates from a study of cytomegalovirus exposure and HLA in healthy donors. Researchers ran the PCR with 60 Vbeta and 13 Jbeta primers. Profiled with immunoSEQ multiplex PCR; TCRdb holds only in-frame clones, not every one. The sample records more than 200,000 clones, roughly 80% being singletons. Trimming cost V 0 bases and J 3 bases, with 12 bases left between them. This CDR3 comprises 14 residues. Germline-derived CDR1 and CDR2 are GTSNPN and SVGIG (reference sequence). The source is a girl aged 2 to 10 in good health and CMV-seronegative. Sample: PBMCs. The chain links TRBV30 to TRBJ2-7, with D possibly being TRBD1 (6 bases). The CDR3 DNA sequence: TGTGCCTGGAGTGTACTTGGACAGAGCTACGAGCAGTACTTC. This encodes CAWSVLGQSYEQYF.